This is a list of T cell receptor beta chains from one sample in a study of blood T cell repertoires in COVID-19. Sequencing was performed with immunoSEQ multiplex PCR; in TCRdb, only in-frame clones are kept and a portion is missing. The table includes roughly 570,000 clones, around 90% detected once. What was sequenced was peripheral blood. These receptors all stem from a woman aged 50 to 60 with COVID-19, enrolled during active disease. Both conserved end residues are part of each CDR3. The D gene is left open where the match is weak. For some rows the clone size is stated as once, few or many, or as a class when expanded; others skip it.

V,length,size,D,J,DNA,CDR3
TRBV5-1,15,-,TRBD1,TRBJ2-1,TGCGCCAGCAGCCCCGCGACAGGGGGGACCAATGAGCAGTTCTTC,CASSPATGGTNEQFF
TRBV2,18,-,TRBD1,TRBJ1-2,TGTGCCAGCAGTGAAGTTGGGACAGGGGACTTTAGGGGCTATGGCTACACCTTC,CASSEVGTGDFRGYGYTF
TRBV10-2,13,-,-,TRBJ2-7,TGCGCCAGCAGGCCGGGACTTTCCTACGAGCAGTACTTC,CASRPGLSYEQYF
TRBV3-1/TRBV3-2,15,once,-,TRBJ1-1,TGTGCCAGCAGCCAAGGATGGGGCCAGAACACTGAAGCTTTCTTT,CASSQGWGQNTEAFF
TRBV5-1,14,-,-,TRBJ2-7,TGCGCCAGCAGCTTGGTTAGCGGTGCCTACGAGCAGTACTTC,CASSLVSGAYEQYF
TRBV10-1,13,-,-,TRBJ2-3,TGCGCCAGCAGTGAGGGGATCGGGAATACGCAGTATTTT,CASSEGIGNTQYF
TRBV3-1/TRBV3-2,13,-,-,TRBJ2-7,TGTGCCAGCAGCCAAGCGGGGACCTACGAGCAGTACTTC,CASSQAGTYEQYF
TRBV6-1,13,-,TRBD1,TRBJ1-1,TGTGCCAGCAGTGACCAGGGGGCAGGTGAAGCTTTCTTT,CASSDQGAGEAFF
TRBV6-6,16,-,-,TRBJ1-3,TGTGCCAGCAGTTACGAAACTGTTGACTCTGGAAACACCATATATTTT,CASSYETVDSGNTIYF
TRBV19,15,-,TRBD1,TRBJ1-6,TGTGCCAGTAGTATTGGGACAGGGCATAATTCACCCCTCCACTTT,CASSIGTGHNSPLHF
TRBV10-3,12,-,-,TRBJ1-3,TGTGCCATCAGTGGACAGGGAAACACCATATATTTT,CAISGQGNTIYF
TRBV3-1/TRBV3-2,17,-,TRBD2,TRBJ2-7,TGTGCCAGCAGCCAAGGACTACCTCGCGGGGGGATATACGAGCAGTACTTC,CASSQGLPRGGIYEQYF
TRBV6-1,15,-,-,TRBJ1-2,TGTGCCAGCAGTGATCTGGGCTTGTCCTCCTATGGCTACACCTTC,CASSDLGLSSYGYTF
TRBV7-9,13,-,-,TRBJ1-1,TGTGCCAGCAGTCCACAGGGGAACACTGAAGCTTTCTTT,CASSPQGNTEAFF
TRBV11-2,16,-,TRBD1,TRBJ2-7,TGTGCCAGCAGCTTAGCGAGGGACAGGGGTGCGTACGAGCAGTACTTC,CASSLARDRGAYEQYF
TRBV4-1,12,-,-,TRBJ1-4,TGCGCCAGCAGCCAACACTTTGAAAAACTGTTTTTT,CASSQHFEKLFF
TRBV2,14,-,-,TRBJ2-2,TGTGCCAGCAGGGTGGGACTTAACACCGGGGAGCTGTTTTTT,CASRVGLNTGELFF
TRBV6-1,15,-,TRBD1,TRBJ1-2,TGTGCCAGCAGTGAAGCCCCGGGACAGTCCTATGGCTACACCTTC,CASSEAPGQSYGYTF
TRBV18,13,-,-,TRBJ1-6,TGTGCCAGCTCACCGGCGGGTAATTCACCCCTCCACTTT,CASSPAGNSPLHF
TRBV28,14,-,TRBD1,TRBJ2-7,TGTGCCAGCGGGAGACAGGGGAGTTCGTACGAGCAGTACTTC,CASGRQGSSYEQYF
TRBV6-5,14,-,TRBD1,TRBJ1-1,TGTGCCAGCACCGAGGACAGGGCGGCCGCTGAAGCTTTCTTT,CASTEDRAAAEAFF
TRBV10-3,13,-,TRBD1,TRBJ1-2,TGTGCCATCAGGAACAGGGGAAACTATGGCTACACCTTC,CAIRNRGNYGYTF
TRBV3-1/TRBV3-2,14,-,TRBD1,TRBJ1-2,TGTGCCAGCACCACGCTTGGGACAGCCTATGGCTACACCTTC,CASTTLGTAYGYTF
TRBV12-3/TRBV12-4,12,-,-,TRBJ1-4,TGTGCCAGCAGTTTTGGGGAGGAAAAACTGTTTTTT,CASSFGEEKLFF
TRBV9,13,-,-,TRBJ1-1,TGTGCCAGCAGCGTAGAACAGGGAACTGAAGCTTTCTTT,CASSVEQGTEAFF
TRBV10-1,11,-,-,TRBJ2-2,TGCGCCAGCGCGGGCGCCGGGGAGCTGTTTTTT,CASAGAGELFF
TRBV27,14,-,TRBD2,TRBJ2-5,TGTGCCAGCAGCCGCCGGGGGGGTCGAGAGACCCAGTACTTC,CASSRRGGRETQYF
TRBV12-3/TRBV12-4,13,few,-,TRBJ1-1,TGTGCCAGCAGTTTAGGGAGGAACACTGAAGCTTTCTTT,CASSLGRNTEAFF
TRBV6-1,14,-,-,TRBJ1-1,TGTGCCAGCAGTGAAGGGCGCAGGGCTGGTGAAGCTTTCTTT,CASSEGRRAGEAFF
TRBV12-3/TRBV12-4,13,-,-,TRBJ2-7,TGTGCCAGCAGGACAGGAGGAACCTACGAGCAGTACTTC,CASRTGGTYEQYF
TRBV28,14,-,-,TRBJ2-2,TGTGCCAGCAGTCAGGCGGGTAACACCGGGGAGCTGTTTTTT,CASSQAGNTGELFF
TRBV30,15,-,TRBD1,TRBJ2-1,TGTGCCTGGAGTGGATCCGGGACAGCCTACAATGAGCAGTTCTTC,CAWSGSGTAYNEQFF
TRBV29-1,14,-,-,TRBJ2-3,TGCAGCACCAAAAAGGAGCAGTTTACAGATACGCAGTATTTT,CSTKKEQFTDTQYF
TRBV2,16,-,-,TRBJ1-2,TGTGCCAGCAGTGTTCAAACGGTTAAGAGGGCCTATGGCTACACCTTC,CASSVQTVKRAYGYTF
TRBV24-1,16,-,TRBD2,TRBJ2-1,TGTGCCACCAGTGCCAGCGGGGGTACCCTTCTAGAAGAGCAGTTCTTC,CATSASGGTLLEEQFF
TRBV11-2,14,-,-,TRBJ2-7,TGTGCCAGCAGCTTACCAGACAAGTACTACGAGCAGTACTTC,CASSLPDKYYEQYF
TRBV29-1,16,-,TRBD1,TRBJ1-2,TGCAGCGTTGACCCACAACAGGGGATAAGTATTGATGGCTACACCTTC,CSVDPQQGISIDGYTF
TRBV7-9,15,-,TRBD1,TRBJ1-2,TGTGCCAGCAGCTTGAAGGGGGCACAGGACTATGGCTACACCTTC,CASSLKGAQDYGYTF
TRBV19,15,-,-,TRBJ1-4,TGTGCCAGTAGTATGGTCGGACAGATTAATGAAAAACTGTTTTTT,CASSMVGQINEKLFF
TRBV21-1,14,-,-,TRBJ2-1,TGTGCCAGCAGCAAAACGCAGGGTTACAATGAGCAGTTCTTC,CASSKTQGYNEQFF
TRBV6-5,13,-,-,TRBJ1-2,TGTGCCAGCAGCCCACCAGGGGTTCTCGGCTACACCTTC,CASSPPGVLGYTF
TRBV2,17,-,-,TRBJ1-5,TGTGCCAGCGCCGGAGACTTAGGGGGAAATAGCAATCAGCCCCAGCATTTT,CASAGDLGGNSNQPQHF
TRBV3-1/TRBV3-2,15,-,-,TRBJ2-1,TGTGCCAGCAGCCAAGATTGGAGCTCCTACAATGAGCAGTTCTTC,CASSQDWSSYNEQFF
TRBV4-1,15,once,-,TRBJ1-2,TGCGCCAGCAGCCACCCACCGGGGGGGCCCTATGGCTACACCTTC,CASSHPPGGPYGYTF
TRBV12-3/TRBV12-4,13,-,TRBD1,TRBJ1-5,TGTGCCAGCAGCAAGGGGGCGGTTCAGCCCCAGCATTTT,CASSKGAVQPQHF
TRBV6-5,12,-,-,TRBJ2-3,TGTGCCAGCAGGCCGGGGGTGGATACGCAGTATTTT,CASRPGVDTQYF
TRBV2,13,once,-,TRBJ2-2,TGTGCCAGCAGTAGACAGCCAACAGGGGAGCTGTTTTTT,CASSRQPTGELFF
TRBV9,15,-,-,TRBJ2-3,TGTGCCAGCAGCGTAATGGCAGGGAGCACAGATACGCAGTATTTT,CASSVMAGSTDTQYF
TRBV9,13,-,-,TRBJ2-5,TGTGCCAGCAGCTCGCCAGGGGGGGAGACCCAGTACTTC,CASSSPGGETQYF
TRBV6-6,13,-,-,TRBJ2-6,TGTGCCAGCAGTTGGCGGGATTTACGCGTCCTGACTTTC,CASSWRDLRVLTF
TRBV15,15,-,-,TRBJ2-5,TGTGCCACCAGCAGCGGGTTGGGTAGTAGTGAGACCCAGTACTTC,CATSSGLGSSETQYF
TRBV6-4,19,-,TRBD2,TRBJ2-2,TGTGCCAGCAGTCCCTCGGGCGGGACTAGCGCCTCGGGGGGCCGGGAGCTGTTTTTT,CASSPSGGTSASGGRELFF
TRBV30,14,-,-,TRBJ1-6,TGTGCCTGGAGTCCCTCGTGGGAGATGATGACCCTCCACTTT,CAWSPSWEMMTLHF
TRBV28,14,-,TRBD2,TRBJ2-7,TGTGCCAGCAGTATACCGGGGGGATCCTACGAGCAGTACTTC,CASSIPGGSYEQYF
TRBV2,19,-,TRBD1,TRBJ1-2,TGTGCCAGCAGTGTTCCGGGATCGAAGGGGGCTTGGGTGAACTATGGCTACACCTTC,CASSVPGSKGAWVNYGYTF